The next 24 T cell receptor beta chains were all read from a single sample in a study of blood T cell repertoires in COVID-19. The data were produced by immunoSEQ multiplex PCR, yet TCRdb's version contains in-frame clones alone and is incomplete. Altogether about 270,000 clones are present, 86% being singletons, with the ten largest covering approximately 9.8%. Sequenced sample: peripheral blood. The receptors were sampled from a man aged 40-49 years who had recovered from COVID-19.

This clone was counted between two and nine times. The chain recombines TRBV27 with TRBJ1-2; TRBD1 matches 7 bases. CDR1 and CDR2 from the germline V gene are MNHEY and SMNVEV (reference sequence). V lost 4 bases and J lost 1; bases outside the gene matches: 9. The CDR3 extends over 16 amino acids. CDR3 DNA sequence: TGTGCCAGCAGTTCAAGGGGACAGAGAAATAACTATGGCTACACCTTC. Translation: CASSSRGQRNNYGYTF.

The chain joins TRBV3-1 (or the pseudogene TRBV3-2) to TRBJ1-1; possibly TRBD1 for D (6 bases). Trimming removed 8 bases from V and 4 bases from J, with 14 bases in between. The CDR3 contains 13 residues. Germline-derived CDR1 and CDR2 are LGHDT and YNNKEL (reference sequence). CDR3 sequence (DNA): TGTGCCAGCGTACCGGACAGACGCACTGAAGCTTTCTTT. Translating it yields CASVPDRRTEAFF.

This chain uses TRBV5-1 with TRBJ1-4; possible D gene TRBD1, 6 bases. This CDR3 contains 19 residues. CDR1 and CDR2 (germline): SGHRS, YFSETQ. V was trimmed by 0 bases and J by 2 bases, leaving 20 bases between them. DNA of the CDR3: TGCGCCAGCAGCTTGGGACGGGGGGCGGATGCGATGACTAATGAAAAACTGTTTTTT. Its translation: CASSLGRGADAMTNEKLFF.

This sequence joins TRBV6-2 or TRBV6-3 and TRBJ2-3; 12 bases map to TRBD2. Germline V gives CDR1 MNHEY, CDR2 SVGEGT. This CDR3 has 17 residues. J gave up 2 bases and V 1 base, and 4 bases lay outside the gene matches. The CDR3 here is CASSYWPSGGDTDTQYF. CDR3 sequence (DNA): TGTGCCAGCAGTTACTGGCCTAGCGGGGGGGACACAGATACGCAGTATTTT.

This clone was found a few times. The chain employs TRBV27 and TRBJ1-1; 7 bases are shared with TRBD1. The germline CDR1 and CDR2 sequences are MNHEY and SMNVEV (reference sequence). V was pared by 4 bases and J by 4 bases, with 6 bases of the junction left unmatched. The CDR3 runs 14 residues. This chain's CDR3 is CASSYNRGGTEAFF. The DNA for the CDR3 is TGTGCCAGCAGTTACAACAGGGGAGGCACTGAAGCTTTCTTT.

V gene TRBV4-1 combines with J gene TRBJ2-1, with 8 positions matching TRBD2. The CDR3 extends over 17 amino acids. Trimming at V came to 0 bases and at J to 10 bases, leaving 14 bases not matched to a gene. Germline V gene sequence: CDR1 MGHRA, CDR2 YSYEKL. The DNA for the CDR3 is TGCGCCAGCAGCCAAGAGTATTCGGGGGGGCTCGTTCGGGAGCAGTTCTTC. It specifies CASSQEYSGGLVREQFF.

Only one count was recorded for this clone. This chain's CDR3 is CASSLVSSGGAYNEQFF. DNA of the CDR3: TGTGCCAGCAGCTTAGTCTCTAGTGGCGGGGCATACAATGAGCAGTTCTTC. The V and J genes are TRBV7-2 and TRBJ2-1; a weak D match, TRBD2 (6 bases). Germline values: CDR1 SGHTA, CDR2 FQGNSA. With 1 base removed from V and 4 bases from J, the gap between germline ends came to 17 bases. The CDR3 is 17 residues long.

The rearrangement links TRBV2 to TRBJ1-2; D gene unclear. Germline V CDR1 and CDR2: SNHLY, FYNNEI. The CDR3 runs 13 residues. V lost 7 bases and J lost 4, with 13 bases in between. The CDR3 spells CASKEYRSYGYTF. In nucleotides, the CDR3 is TGTGCCAGCAAGGAGTACCGATCCTATGGCTACACCTTC.

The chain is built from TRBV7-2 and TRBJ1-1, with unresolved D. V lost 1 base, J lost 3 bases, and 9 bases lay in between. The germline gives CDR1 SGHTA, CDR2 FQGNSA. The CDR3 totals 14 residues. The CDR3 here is CASSLGPPYTEAFF. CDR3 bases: TGTGCCAGCAGCTTAGGGCCTCCCTACACTGAAGCTTTCTTT.

As DNA, the CDR3 is TGTGCCAGCAGCTTTGGCGGGAGGGCGGAGACCCAGTACTTC. Residues: CASSFGGRAETQYF. The rearrangement joins TRBV7-3 to TRBJ2-5, with 9 bases aligning to TRBD2. With 3 bases clipped from V and 5 bases from J, the junction kept 4 bases outside the gene matches. The CDR3 runs to 14 residues. Germline CDR1 SGHTA, CDR2 FQGTGA.

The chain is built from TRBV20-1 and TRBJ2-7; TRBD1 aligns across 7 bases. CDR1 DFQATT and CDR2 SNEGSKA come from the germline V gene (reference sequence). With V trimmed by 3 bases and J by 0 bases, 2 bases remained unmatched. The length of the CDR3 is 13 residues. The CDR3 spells CSASGQDSYEQYF. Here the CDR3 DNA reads TGCAGTGCTAGTGGACAGGACTCCTACGAGCAGTACTTC.

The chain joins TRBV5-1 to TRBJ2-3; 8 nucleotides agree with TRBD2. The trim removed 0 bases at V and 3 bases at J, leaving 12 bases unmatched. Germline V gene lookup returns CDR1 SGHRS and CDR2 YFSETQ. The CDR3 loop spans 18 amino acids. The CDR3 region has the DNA TGCGCCAGCAGCTTGGTATTGGCGGGAGGACTCAGAACAGATACGCAGTATTTT. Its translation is CASSLVLAGGLRTDTQYF.

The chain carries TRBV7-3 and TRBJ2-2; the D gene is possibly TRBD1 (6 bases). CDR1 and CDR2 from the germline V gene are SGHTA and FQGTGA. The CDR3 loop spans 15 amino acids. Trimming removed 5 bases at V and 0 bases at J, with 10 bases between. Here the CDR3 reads CASSPGTPNTGELFF. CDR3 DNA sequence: TGTGCCAGCAGCCCCGGGACACCGAACACCGGGGAGCTGTTTTTT.

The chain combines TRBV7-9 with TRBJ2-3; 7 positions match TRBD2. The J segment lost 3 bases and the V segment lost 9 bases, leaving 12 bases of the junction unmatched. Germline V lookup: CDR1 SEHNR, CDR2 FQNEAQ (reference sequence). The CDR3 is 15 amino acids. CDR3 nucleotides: TGTGCCAGTCATAGAGGCGGGAGTAGGACAGATACGCAGTATTTT. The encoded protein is CASHRGGSRTDTQYF.

DNA of the CDR3: TGTGCCAGCAGCCCTCCTGGAGAAAAAGCTTTCTTT. Translation: CASSPPGEKAFF. The genes are TRBV7-8 and TRBJ1-1; D call uncertain. Trimming pared 5 bases from V and 9 bases from J, leaving 13 bases between. The length of the CDR3 is 12 residues. CDR1 SGHVS and CDR2 FQNEAQ come from the germline V gene.

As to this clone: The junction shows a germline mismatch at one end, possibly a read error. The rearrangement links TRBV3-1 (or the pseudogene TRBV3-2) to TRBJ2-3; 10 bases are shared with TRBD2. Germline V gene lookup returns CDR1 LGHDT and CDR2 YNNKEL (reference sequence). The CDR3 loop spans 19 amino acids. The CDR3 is CASSEEVLAGVTSTDTQYF. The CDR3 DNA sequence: TGTGCCAGCAGCGAAGAGGTGCTAGCGGGGGTTACTAGCACAGATACGCAGTATTTT.

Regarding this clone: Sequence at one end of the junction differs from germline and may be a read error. The CDR3 is CASSIAGVVIDEQFF. The CDR3 DNA follows: TGTGCCAGTAGCATAGCGGGAGTAGTGATCGATGAGCAGTTCTTC. The chain is built from TRBV19 and TRBJ2-1; 9 nucleotides line up with TRBD2. CDR1 and CDR2 from the germline V gene are LNHDA and SQIVND (reference sequence). The CDR3 has 15 residues.

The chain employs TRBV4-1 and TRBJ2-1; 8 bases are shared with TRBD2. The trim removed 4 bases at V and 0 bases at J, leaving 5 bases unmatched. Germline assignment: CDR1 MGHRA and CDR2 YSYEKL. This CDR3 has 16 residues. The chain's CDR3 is CASSLSGTSSYNEQFF. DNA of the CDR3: TGCGCCAGCAGCCTTAGCGGGACTAGCTCCTACAATGAGCAGTTCTTC.

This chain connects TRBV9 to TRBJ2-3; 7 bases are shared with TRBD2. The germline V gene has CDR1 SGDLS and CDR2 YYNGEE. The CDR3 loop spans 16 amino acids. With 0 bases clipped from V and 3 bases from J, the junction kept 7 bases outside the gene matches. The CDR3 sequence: CASSVATGGLTDTQYF. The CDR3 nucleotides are TGTGCCAGCAGCGTAGCAACGGGAGGATTGACAGATACGCAGTATTTT.

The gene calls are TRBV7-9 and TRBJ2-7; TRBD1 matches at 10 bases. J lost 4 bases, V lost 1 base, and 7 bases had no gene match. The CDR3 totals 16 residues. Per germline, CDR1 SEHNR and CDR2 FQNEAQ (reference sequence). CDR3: CASSLGVSGQGYEQYF. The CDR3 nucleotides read TGTGCCAGCAGCTTAGGGGTGTCGGGACAGGGGTACGAGCAGTACTTC.

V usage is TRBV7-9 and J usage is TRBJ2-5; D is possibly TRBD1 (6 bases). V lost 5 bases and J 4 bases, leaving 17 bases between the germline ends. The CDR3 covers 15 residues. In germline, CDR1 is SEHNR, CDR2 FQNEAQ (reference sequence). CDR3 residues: CASSPGLPGAETQYF. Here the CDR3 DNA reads TGTGCCAGCAGCCCTGGACTCCCAGGGGCAGAGACCCAGTACTTC.

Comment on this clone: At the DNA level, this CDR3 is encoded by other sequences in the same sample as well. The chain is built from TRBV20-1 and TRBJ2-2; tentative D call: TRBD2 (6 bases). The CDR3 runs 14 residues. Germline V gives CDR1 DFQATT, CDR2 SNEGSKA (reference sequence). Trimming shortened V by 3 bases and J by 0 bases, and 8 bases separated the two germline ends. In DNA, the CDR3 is TGCAGTGCTAGTAGACTAGCGAACACCGGGGAGCTGTTTTTT. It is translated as CSASRLANTGELFF.

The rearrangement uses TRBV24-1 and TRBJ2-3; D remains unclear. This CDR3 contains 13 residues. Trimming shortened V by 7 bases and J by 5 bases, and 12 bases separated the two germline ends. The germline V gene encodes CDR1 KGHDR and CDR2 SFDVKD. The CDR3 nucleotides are TGTGCCACCAGCCCCGGGTCGAGAGATACGCAGTATTTT. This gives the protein CATSPGSRDTQYF.

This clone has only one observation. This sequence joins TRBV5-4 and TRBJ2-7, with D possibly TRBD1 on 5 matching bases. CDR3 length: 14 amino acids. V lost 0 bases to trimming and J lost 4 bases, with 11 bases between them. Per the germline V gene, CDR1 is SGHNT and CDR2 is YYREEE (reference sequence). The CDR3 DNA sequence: TGTGCCAGCAGCTTGGCCGTCGACAGTTACGAGCAGTACTTC. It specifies CASSLAVDSYEQYF.